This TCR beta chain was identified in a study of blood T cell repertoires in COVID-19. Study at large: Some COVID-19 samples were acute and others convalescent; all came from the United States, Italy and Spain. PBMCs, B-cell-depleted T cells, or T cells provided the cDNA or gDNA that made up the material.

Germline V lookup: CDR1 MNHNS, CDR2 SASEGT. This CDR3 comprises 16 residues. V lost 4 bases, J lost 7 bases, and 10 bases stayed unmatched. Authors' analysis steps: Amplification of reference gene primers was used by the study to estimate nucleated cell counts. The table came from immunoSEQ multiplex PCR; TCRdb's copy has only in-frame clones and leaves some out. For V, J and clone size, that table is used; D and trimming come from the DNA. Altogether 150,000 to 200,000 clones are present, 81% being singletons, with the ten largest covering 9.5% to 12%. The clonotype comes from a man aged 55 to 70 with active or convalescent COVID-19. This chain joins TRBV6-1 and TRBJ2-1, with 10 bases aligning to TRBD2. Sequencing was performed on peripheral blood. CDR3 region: CASSVTTSGVFNEQFF. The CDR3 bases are TGTGCCAGCAGTGTTACTACTAGCGGGGTTTTTAATGAGCAGTTCTTC.